Presented here are 23 T cell receptor beta chains from one specimen sequenced in a study of shared clonotypes between healthy human individuals. Clones were sequenced by immunoSEQ multiplex PCR, and TCRdb holds only the in-frame ones, with some missing. The sample consists of 2.3 million or so clones, about 92% of them appearing once. Sequencing was done on a sample of naive CD4+ T cells from PBMCs. This sample's subset: CD45RA+ positively selected. The receptor set was obtained from a man aged 18 to 30 in good health. Some clones in this sample may be carry-over from other donors' samples.

V usage is TRBV2 and J usage is TRBJ1-2; D unresolved. This CDR3 is built from 14 residues. With 6 bases removed from V and 8 bases from J, the gap between germline ends came to 19 bases. The germline V gene encodes CDR1 SNHLY and CDR2 FYNNEI. For the CDR3, the DNA is TGTGCCAGCAGCCTCGGGATGGAGACGTGGGGCTACACCTTC. It codes for CASSLGMETWGYTF.

This chain links TRBV4-2 with TRBJ2-7; 12 bases are a match to TRBD2. Germline lookup yields CDR1 LGHNA and CDR2 YNFKEQ. J lost 4 bases, V lost 4 bases, and 8 bases had no gene match. The CDR3 contains 16 residues. CDR3 region: CASSPLALAGGYEQYF. The CDR3 DNA is TGTGCCAGCAGCCCACTGGCCCTAGCGGGAGGGTACGAGCAGTACTTC.

The gene calls are TRBV18 and TRBJ1-1; D unclear. This CDR3 has 14 residues. V gave up 1 base and J gave up 4 bases, with 10 bases separating them. CDR1 KGHSH and CDR2 LQKENI come from the germline V gene. CDR3 coding DNA: TGTGCCAGCTCACCACAGGGAGGTGGCACTGAAGCTTTCTTT. This codes for CASSPQGGGTEAFF.

This chain uses TRBV2 with TRBJ2-2, with D maybe TRBD1 (6 bases). V was trimmed by 6 bases and J by 7 bases, leaving 21 bases between them. This CDR3 is built from 16 residues. The germline V gene encodes CDR1 SNHLY and CDR2 FYNNEI. DNA for the CDR3: TGTGCCAGCAGGCCCACTACAGGGAAGGGAAACGGGGAGCTGTTTTTT. This encodes CASRPTTGKGNGELFF.

The rearrangement joins TRBV29-1 to TRBJ2-7; no firm D call. The V end was cut by 3 bases, the J end by 0 bases, with 9 bases between. Germline-derived CDR1 and CDR2 are SQVTM and ANQGSEA. The CDR3 is 13 amino acids. CDR3 region: CSVEGRGSYEQYF. CDR3 coding DNA: TGCAGCGTTGAGGGTCGAGGCTCCTACGAGCAGTACTTC.

The rearrangement links TRBV4-1 to TRBJ1-4; D unresolved. Germline loops: CDR1 MGHRA, CDR2 YSYEKL. V lost 1 base to trimming and J lost 0 bases, with 9 bases between them. The CDR3 runs to 16 residues. CDR3 DNA sequence: TGCGCCAGCAGCCAAGCCCCCTCCGCAACTAATGAAAAACTGTTTTTT. Residues: CASSQAPSATNEKLFF.

This chain links TRBV28 with TRBJ1-2; unclear D gene. Germline-derived CDR1 and CDR2 are MDHEN and SYDVKM. CDR3 length: 13 residues. The V end lost 5 bases, the J end lost 8 bases, and 15 bases lay between the germline ends. CDR3 loop: CASSKTGPVGYTF. The CDR3 nucleotides read TGTGCCAGCAGTAAAACTGGGCCCGTGGGCTACACCTTC.

This chain links TRBV10-3 with TRBJ2-7, with TRBD2 identical over 9 bases. The germline CDR1 and CDR2 sequences are ENHRY and SYGVKD. After removal of 2 bases from V and 5 bases from J, the junction contained 4 bases not matched to a gene. CDR3 size: 14 residues. The CDR3 region is CAISEGREGNEQYF. DNA of the CDR3: TGTGCCATCAGTGAGGGGCGGGAGGGAAACGAGCAGTACTTC.

This rearrangement joins TRBV30 to TRBJ2-1, with D hard to call. Germline CDR1 GTSNPN, CDR2 SVGIG (reference sequence). CDR3 length: 16 residues. The V and J ends lost 0 bases and 4 bases respectively, with 16 bases between them. The CDR3 DNA reads TGTGCCTGGAGTGTAAGGGTTAGGGCAGGATACAATGAGCAGTTCTTC. Protein product: CAWSVRVRAGYNEQFF.

Comment on this clone: An end of the junction does not agree with germline; a read error may underlie this. The chain uses TRBV6-5 and TRBJ2-5; no firm D call. The DNA end is more similar to TRBJ2-7, so the J call may be wrong. Germline V lookup: CDR1 MNHEY, CDR2 SVGAGI. CDR3 length equals 9 residues. In nucleotides, the CDR3 is TGTGCCAGCGGTTACGAGCAGTACTTC. Residues: CASGYEQYF.

This rearrangement joins TRBV6-1 to TRBJ1-5, with D unresolved. From germline, CDR1 is MNHNS and CDR2 SASEGT. The CDR3 runs to 15 residues. Trimming cost V 3 bases and J 4 bases, with 13 bases left between them. The CDR3 here is CASSEEGRSNQPQHF. CDR3 nucleotide sequence: TGTGCCAGCAGTGAGGAGGGCAGGTCGAATCAGCCCCAGCATTTT.

As to this clone: Other DNA sequences in the same sample also yield this CDR3. The chain joins TRBV6-1 to TRBJ1-5; no firm D call. Trimming cost V 2 bases and J 4 bases, with 9 bases left between them. The CDR3 has 14 amino acids. Germline CDR1 reads MNHNS; CDR2 reads SASEGT. The CDR3 sequence: CASSETPGNQPQHF. As DNA, the CDR3 is TGTGCCAGCAGTGAAACCCCGGGGAATCAGCCCCAGCATTTT.

In the case of this clone: In the same sample, other DNA sequences code for this CDR3. V is TRBV19 and J is TRBJ2-3, with a weak D call TRBD1 (6 bases). V shed 7 bases and J shed 0 bases, with 8 bases lying between them. The V gene's germline CDR1 is LNHDA and CDR2 SQIVND (reference sequence). The CDR3 has 13 amino acids. As DNA, the CDR3 is TGTGCCAGTACCACAGGGAGCACAGATACGCAGTATTTT. Encoded protein: CASTTGSTDTQYF.

This chain's CDR3 is CASRQGNRYEQYF. In DNA form, the CDR3 reads TGTGCCAGCAGACAGGGGAATAGGTACGAGCAGTACTTC. J is TRBJ2-7 and V is TRBV5-4; 7 positions match TRBD1. Looked up from germline, CDR1 is SGHNT and CDR2 is YYREEE (reference sequence). The junction had 6 bases not matched to a gene; V was cut back by 5 bases and J by 4 bases. This CDR3 comprises 13 residues.

The chain joins TRBV15 to TRBJ1-2, with a tentative D call TRBD1 (6 bases). The germline V gene encodes CDR1 LNHNV and CDR2 YYDKDF (reference sequence). With 3 bases removed from V and 3 bases from J, the gap between germline ends came to 8 bases. The CDR3 is made up of 13 amino acids. In DNA, the CDR3 is TGTGCCACCAGCAGGGGACATGACTATGGCTACACCTTC. It codes for CATSRGHDYGYTF.

V gene TRBV4-2 combines with J gene TRBJ1-2; TRBD1 might be the D (5 bases). Germline CDR1 reads LGHNA; CDR2 reads YNFKEQ. Trimming cost V 4 bases and J 5 bases, with 23 bases left between them. The CDR3 consists of 17 residues. CDR3 in amino acids: CASSLSGDGTGVYGYTF. CDR3 nucleotides: TGTGCCAGCAGCCTTTCTGGGGACGGGACGGGGGTATATGGCTACACCTTC.

V gene TRBV5-5 combines with J gene TRBJ2-1, with TRBD2 identical over 12 bases. The ends lost 6 bases at V and 5 bases at J; junction bases unmatched: 6. The germline gives CDR1 SGHKS, CDR2 YYEKEE (reference sequence). The CDR3 runs to 15 residues. CDR3 loop: CASTRRTSGNNEQFF. CDR3 nucleotide sequence: TGTGCCAGCACCCGAAGGACTAGCGGGAACAATGAGCAGTTCTTC.

The chain is built from TRBV21-1 and TRBJ2-3. TRBV21-1 is annotated as a pseudogene. This CDR3 region has 14 residues. DNA of the CDR3: TGTGCCAGCAGCAAGGGGGTATGCACAGATACGCAGTATTTT. Amino acids: CASSKGVCTDTQYF.

This clone was detected only a few times. An end of the junction differs from the germline gene, which may be a read error. The J gene is TRBJ1-4, the V gene TRBV2; D ambiguous. This CDR3 has 12 amino acids. CDR1 and CDR2 (germline): SNHLY, FYNNEI. CDR3 sequence: CASSDVRALRLF. In DNA, the CDR3 is TGTGCCAGCAGTGATGTAAGGGCCCTCAGACTTTTT.

CDR3 protein: CASRKGGTEETQYF. CDR3 nucleotides: TGTGCCAGCAGAAAGGGGGGGACAGAGGAGACCCAGTACTTC. The chain couples TRBV5-4 to TRBJ2-5; the D gene could be TRBD1 or TRBD2 (7 bases each). Germline V gene lookup returns CDR1 SGHNT and CDR2 YYREEE (reference sequence). Trimming removed 5 bases from V and 5 bases from J, with 16 bases in between. The CDR3 totals 14 residues.

The chain recombines TRBV5-1 with TRBJ1-1; D gene ambiguous. With 0 bases removed from V and 3 bases from J, the gap between germline ends came to 15 bases. The V gene's germline CDR1 is SGHRS and CDR2 YFSETQ. The CDR3 length is 16 residues. Here the CDR3 reads CASSLDPRGQDTEAFF. In DNA, the CDR3 is TGCGCCAGCAGCTTGGACCCACGGGGTCAGGACACTGAAGCTTTCTTT.

The chain couples TRBV29-1 to TRBJ2-2, with D possibly being TRBD1 or TRBD2 (6 bases each). CDR3 size: 18 residues. V was cut by 6 bases and J by 2 bases, with 25 bases left in between. Germline V gene data show CDR1 as SQVTM and CDR2 as ANQGSEA. The CDR3 is CSVLGGDTVGKNTGELFF. The DNA for the CDR3 is TGCAGCGTGCTAGGAGGGGACACCGTCGGTAAAAACACCGGGGAGCTGTTTTTT.

The gene calls are TRBV7-8 and TRBJ2-2; 7 bases map to TRBD1. The V gene end was trimmed by 5 bases and the J gene end by 0 bases; junction bases not matched to a gene: 0. There are 14 residues in the CDR3. CDR1 and CDR2 from the germline V gene are SGHVS and FQNEAQ. The DNA for the CDR3 is TGTGCCAGCAGCCAGGGGGCGAACACCGGGGAGCTGTTTTTT. Translation gives CASSQGANTGELFF.